This T cell receptor beta chain derives from a study of cytomegalovirus exposure and HLA in healthy donors (dated by TCRdb to about 2017). Turning to the overall study: In an earlier analysis of some 610 of the donors, 250 to 350 Gb of sequence data and approximately 120 million unique TCR beta sequences from about 190 million T cells were reported. An early release that covered some 630 HLA-typed donors contained approximately 300 gigabases of sequencing data and around 85 million unique TCR sequences. Among the 398 genotyped donors, around 81% belonged to the genetic ancestry cluster associated with self-reported Caucasian donors. The study aimed to test whether signatures of past pathogen exposure could be identified by cataloging public T cell receptors. The study used immunosequencing to profile the T cell repertoires of under 700 subjects and linked those repertoires to cytomegalovirus serostatus. In addition to the first cohort of 666 subjects, a separate validation cohort of 120 different subjects was used. To predict cytomegalovirus infection status, the study combined high-throughput TCR immunosequencing, statistical association of individual TCRs with disease status, and machine learning. To study patterns of TCR occurrence, a later analysis re-analyzed previously published TCR beta repertoires from more than 550 donors and added high-resolution HLA genotyping. Rather than drawing on any new phenotypic data, the later analysis identified candidate immune exposures from TCR beta sequences and the way those sequences occurred across donors. In an earlier analysis of 500 to 650 of the donors, high-throughput TCR beta sequencing was used to judge whether each TCR beta V gene segment behaved as functional or pseudogenic. Donor age, sex, ethnicity and CMV serostatus were compiled together with the repertoire data. In a later genetic analysis, genome-wide SNP genotypes for about 65% of the roughly 670 donors were used, and that subset was treated as a discovery cohort. All discovery cohort repertoires had been generated using a single sequencing platform. Class I and class II HLA loci were covered by the typing at four-digit resolution. Typing coverage varied by locus: about 620-640 donors for A, B, C, DRB1 and DQB1; 500 to 550 for DQA1; some 610 for DPA1; roughly 450 for DPB1. Roughly five DR-DQ haplotypes were handled as single units for association and clustering, since linkage in the cohort was strong. Among almost 400 genotyped donors of the cohort, an average of about 240,000 unique TCR beta nucleotide sequences were sequenced per donor, about a sixth of them non-productive.

Trimming takes 5 bases off V and 4 bases off J; junction bases not matched to a gene: 4. The germline V gene gives CDR1 as MNHEY and CDR2 as SVGAGI. The CDR3 numbers 15 residues from cysteine through phenylalanine. Only the CDR3 DNA is retained, 45 bases long and in frame from the first base. The cohort comprised around 700 healthy bone marrow donors. Cohort members were all nominally healthy when sampled, although unrecorded immune exposures were likely present. The donor was CMV seronegative and was included in the group of several hundred seronegative cohort members. Each donor provided a peripheral blood sample, and peripheral blood mononuclear cells were used for TCR beta sequencing. Genomic DNA was extracted from the blood cell samples with the Qiagen DNeasy Blood Extraction Kit. Turning to this clone: Its recognized antigen is unknown. The record has no base qualities; no much larger clone is one base away.

Preparation of the library involved the immunoSEQ multiplex PCR assay. The multiplex PCR relied on a mix of 60 forward primers for TCR Vbeta segments and 13 reverse primers for TCR Jbeta segments. Amplification of the CDR3 region of rearranged TCR beta genes was performed with a multiplex PCR assay on genomic DNA. The amplified TCR beta libraries were sequenced on the Illumina HiSeq System as 87-base-pair reads. In the paper's pipeline: A later analysis counted 75 million to 100 million unique TCR beta chains across the 640 or so repertoires, and 10 million to 12 million of these chains were shared by at least two donors. To remove PCR and sequencing errors, raw reads were error-corrected and collapsed into unique sequences using a nearest-neighbor algorithm that merged closely related sequences. CDR3 sequences were aligned to IMGT reference sequences to assign V, D and J gene segments. For a sequence to be retained, a match of at least six nucleotides was required to both a V gene segment and a J gene segment. A rearrangement was called productive if the CDR3 had no stop codons and remained in frame with V and J, and every other rearrangement was called non-productive. CDR3 was defined by IMGT convention, running from the second conserved V-encoded cysteine to the conserved J-encoded phenylalanine. The earlier analysis of 450 to 750 of the donors excluded any sequence lacking an unambiguous match to a single V gene segment. An earlier analysis of fewer than 650 of the donors classified V segments as functional when productive rearrangements were above 56.7% and as segregating when the standard deviation between donors was above 5%. A statistical classification framework was developed to diagnose cytomegalovirus status using the catalog of TCR beta chain sequences. In a later analysis, V and J genes were assigned by comparing TCR nucleotide sequences against IMGT/GENE-DB human TR gene sequences. A later analysis assigned CDR3 sequences and most-parsimonious VDJ recombination scenarios with the TCRdist pipeline. In a later analysis, each TCR beta chain was defined by its CDR3 amino acid sequence together with its V-gene family, and reads lacking a unique V-gene family were excluded. In a later analysis, approximately 590 highly shared, low-generation-probability nucleotide sequences were removed to address suspected cross-contamination and a sequencing artifact. A later analysis calculated a clonal expansion index for each public chain from normalized within-repertoire ranks of inferred template counts. Generation probabilities in a later analysis came from a VDJ recombination model fitted to out-of-frame rearrangements, and those results were checked against IGoR. In a later analysis, TCR-TCR, TCR-HLA and TCR-CMV co-occurrence was scored with hypergeometric tests, and a repertoire-size bias correction was applied to TCR pairs. To estimate false discovery rates, a later analysis permuted the HLA or CMV assignments 20 times. In a later analysis, co-occurring TCRs were grouped using DBSCAN, and TCRdist sequence similarity was added for clustering within HLA-allele-positive subsets. Repertoires with fewer than 30,000 or more than 120,000 public chains were left out of co-occurrence clustering, as were four to six repertoires with anomalous nucleotide sharing. TCRdb stores this immuneACCESS table with in-frame sequences only. Part of the clones is absent; in the studies checked, under half of the shortfall reflects unresolved V genes, and no reason is known for the rest. The V and J calls and clone size were taken over from that table, and D and trimming were inferred from the DNA. The sample has about 150,000 clones on record, about 75% of them singletons. Of the sample, 1.1% to 1.5% is held by the ten largest clones.

Study-wide conclusions, independent of this receptor: In a later genetic analysis, a missense DCLRE1C variant was associated with V-gene and J-gene trimming of TCR beta chains, and the association was replicated in an independent cohort. In a later analysis, the rate of TCR association differed among HLA loci, with DRB1 alleles having the most associated TCRs and HLA-C alleles having the fewest. Because counts were too low, 15 or so rarely observed V segments, including chromosome 9 orphons, were excluded from the earlier analysis of some 540 of the donors. A later analysis found that HLA-associated TCR beta chains were more clonally expanded and had lower generation probabilities than equally common non-associated chains. The 87-base-pair reads could not distinguish some IMGT-functional V segments, including TRBV6-2 and TRBV6-3, so those segments were excluded. Correlated functional status among segregating V segments might reflect linkage disequilibrium, but an unknown experimental factor could not be ruled out. A later analysis reported that several top co-occurrence clusters appeared linked to parvovirus B19, influenza, CMV and Epstein-Barr virus. Broadly in line with IMGT annotations, most TCR beta V segments showed up in productive rearrangements about 90% or about 30% of the time in an earlier analysis of 587 of the donors. When HLA alleles, especially DR and DQ, strongly co-occurred, TCR associations were difficult to assign to individual alleles. Across donors, most TCR sequences were observed very rarely, whereas some public TCRs were present in many individuals. In both the original and validation cohorts, the classifier was reported to diagnose cytomegalovirus status with high specificity and sensitivity. The presence/absence analyses assumed that sequencing depth was roughly uniform across donors, and that assumption may not be true. A further reported finding was that TCR beta sequences accurately predicted the HLA-A and HLA-B alleles for most subjects in the first cohort. In this cohort, only TCR beta chains were sequenced, and detectable features were limited by the absence of alpha or paired-chain data. Most CMV-associated TCR beta chains appeared to be HLA-restricted in a later analysis, and the HLA associations seemed to be driven largely by CMV exposure. In a later genetic analysis, fewer N-insertions in productive TCRs were reported among donors in an Asian-associated ancestry cluster than the 666-donor mean. Specific HLA alleles were associated with roughly 17,000 TCR beta sequences at a false discovery rate of 0.05 in a later analysis. In the study, roughly 160 TCR beta chains were listed as associated with cytomegalovirus. A cluster of highly shared sequence variants was judged likely to represent a technical artifact of the sequencing pipeline. In vitro tests confirmed that a few of the cytomegalovirus-associated TCR beta chains recognize cytomegalovirus antigens. Immune exposure information for the cohort was limited to CMV serostatus. According to the authors, the approach could potentially be generalized to other disease states and immunological phenotypes. Because some donors lacked HLA typing at each locus, the association tests relied only on the typed subset.

The sample consisted of PBMCs. The clonotype comes from a middle-aged woman in good health and CMV-seronegative. The sequence joins TRBV6-5 to TRBJ1-5; TRBD1 agrees with 11 junctional bases. The nucleotide sequence is given as TGTGCCAGCAGTAAGGGGACAGGGGGTAATCAGCCCCAGCATTTT. Its protein product is CASSKGTGGNQPQHF.